These T cell receptor beta chains were read from a single sample in a study of T cells in Graves' hyperthyroidism and ophthalmopathy. TCRdb re-called the multiplex PCR reads through MiXCR, storing one row per CDR3 protein. The sample holds hundreds of thousands of distinct CDR3 sequences; over 11% are singletons and the top ten take 28%. Sequenced: blood. The receptors derive from a man aged 45-65 years with Graves' ophthalmopathy. CDR3s include the opening cysteine and the closing phenylalanine or tryptophan. Fields, in order: D gene, V gene, J gene, clone size, CDR3 protein, CDR3 DNA. A D gene is named only where the DNA matches it firmly. Expanded clones are given a class, and other clones once, few, many or no size at all.

D gene: TRBD2; V gene: TRBV9; J gene: TRBJ2-6; clone size: many; CDR3 protein: CASSLTSGSSGANVLTF; CDR3 DNA: TGTGCCAGCAGTTTGACTAGCGGGAGCTCTGGGGCCAACGTCCTGACTTTC
D gene: NA; V gene: TRBV24-1; J gene: TRBJ1-2; clone size: many; CDR3 protein: CATSDSARVMDYGYTF; CDR3 DNA: TGTGCCACCAGTGATTCCGCCCGGGTAATGGACTATGGCTACACCTTC
D gene: NA; V gene: TRBV5-1; J gene: TRBJ1-1; clone size: few; CDR3 protein: CASSKVDTEAFF; CDR3 DNA: TGTGCCAGCAGTAAGGTGGACACTGAAGCTTTCTTT
D gene: TRBD1; V gene: TRBV24-1; J gene: TRBJ1-5; clone size: few; CDR3 protein: CATSDSMTGVNQPQHF; CDR3 DNA: TGTGCCACCAGTGATTCAATGACAGGGGTCAATCAGCCCCAGCATTTT
D gene: NA; V gene: TRBV30; J gene: TRBJ2-1; clone size: many; CDR3 protein: CAWRVAEDNEQFF; CDR3 DNA: TGTGCCTGGAGAGTAGCGGAAGACAATGAGCAGTTCTTC
D gene: NA; V gene: TRBV2; J gene: TRBJ2-7; clone size: many; CDR3 protein: CASREAGYEQYF; CDR3 DNA: TGTGCCAGCAGGGAAGCAGGGTACGAGCAGTACTTC
D gene: TRBD1; V gene: TRBV4-1; J gene: TRBJ2-7; clone size: few; CDR3 protein: CASSQEATGWNEQYF; CDR3 DNA: TGCGCCAGCAGCCAAGAGGCGACAGGGTGGAACGAGCAGTACTTC
D gene: TRBD1; V gene: TRBV3-1; J gene: TRBJ1-5; clone size: many; CDR3 protein: CASSLSDRAPSQPQHF; CDR3 DNA: TGTGCCAGCAGCCTATCGGACAGGGCGCCGAGTCAGCCCCAGCATTTT
D gene: TRBD1; V gene: TRBV3-1; J gene: TRBJ1-4; clone size: many; CDR3 protein: CASSQGRGQGNEKLFF; CDR3 DNA: TGTGCCAGCAGCCAAGGCCGGGGACAGGGGAATGAAAAACTGTTTTTT
D gene: NA; V gene: TRBV4-1; J gene: TRBJ1-1; clone size: NA; CDR3 protein: CASSQEGRNTKAFF; CDR3 DNA: TGCGCCAGCAGCCAAGAGGGCAGGAACACTAAAGCTTTCTTT
D gene: NA; V gene: TRBV7-8; J gene: TRBJ2-5; clone size: many; CDR3 protein: CASSLPGGQTQYF; CDR3 DNA: TGTGCCAGCAGCTTACCCGGTGGGCAGACCCAGTACTTC
D gene: NA; V gene: TRBV24-1; J gene: TRBJ2-6; clone size: few; CDR3 protein: CATSDPRETGANVLTF; CDR3 DNA: TGTGCCACCAGTGACCCGAGGGAGACTGGGGCCAACGTCCTGACTTTC
D gene: NA; V gene: TRBV6-1; J gene: TRBJ2-7; clone size: NA; CDR3 protein: CASQGSAYEQYF; CDR3 DNA: TGTGCCAGCCAGGGGAGCGCCTACGAGCAGTACTTC
D gene: TRBD1; V gene: TRBV5-1; J gene: TRBJ2-3; clone size: many; CDR3 protein: CASSVGTGVGTDTQYF; CDR3 DNA: TGCGCCAGCAGCGTTGGGACAGGGGTTGGAACAGATACGCAGTATTTT
D gene: NA; V gene: TRBV2; J gene: TRBJ1-1; clone size: NA; CDR3 protein: CASSYRVNTEAFF; CDR3 DNA: TGTGCCAGCAGCTACAGGGTGAACACTGAAGCTTTCTTT
D gene: TRBD1; V gene: TRBV28; J gene: TRBJ1-1; clone size: NA; CDR3 protein: CASSESGTGGLGAFF; CDR3 DNA: TGTGCCAGCAGTGAATCCGGGACAGGGGGATTAGGAGCTTTCTTT
D gene: NA; V gene: TRBV5-6; J gene: TRBJ2-7; clone size: NA; CDR3 protein: CASRRVESYERYF; CDR3 DNA: TGTGCCAGCAGACGAGTCGAATCCTACGAGCGGTACTTC
D gene: TRBD1; V gene: TRBV10-3; J gene: TRBJ1-2; clone size: few; CDR3 protein: CAIRTGGSYGYTF; CDR3 DNA: TGTGCCATCAGGACAGGGGGGTCCTATGGCTACACCTTC
D gene: TRBD2; V gene: TRBV7-8; J gene: TRBJ2-5; clone size: many; CDR3 protein: CASSSRLAGGPTQETQYF; CDR3 DNA: TGTGCCAGCAGCTCACGACTAGCGGGAGGGCCGACCCAAGAGACCCAGTACTTC
D gene: NA; V gene: TRBV13; J gene: TRBJ2-2; clone size: NA; CDR3 protein: CASSSMTRGNTGELFF; CDR3 DNA: TGTGCCAGCAGCTCGATGACACGGGGGAACACCGGGGAGCTGTTTTTT
D gene: TRBD1; V gene: TRBV5-1; J gene: TRBJ2-7; clone size: many; CDR3 protein: CASSSGTGTGRTYEQYF; CDR3 DNA: TGCGCCAGCAGCTCTGGAACCGGGACAGGGAGGACCTACGAGCAGTACTTC
D gene: TRBD1; V gene: TRBV20-1; J gene: TRBJ1-6; clone size: NA; CDR3 protein: CSAIPHPGGNNSPLHF; CDR3 DNA: TGCAGTGCAATCCCTCACCCAGGGGGGAATAATTCACCCCTCCACTTT
D gene: NA; V gene: TRBV2; J gene: TRBJ2-7; clone size: NA; CDR3 protein: CASSPGSGEQYF; CDR3 DNA: TGTGCCAGCAGCCCCGGGTCGGGGGAGCAGTACTTC
D gene: NA; V gene: TRBV20-1; J gene: TRBJ2-3; clone size: many; CDR3 protein: CSARGRAADTQYF; CDR3 DNA: TGCAGTGCTAGAGGGAGGGCCGCAGATACGCAGTATTTT
D gene: TRBD2; V gene: TRBV15; J gene: TRBJ2-4; clone size: once; CDR3 protein: CATSTPLASGREDIQYF; CDR3 DNA: TGTGCCACCAGCACTCCTTTGGCTAGCGGGAGGGAGGACATTCAGTACTTC
D gene: NA; V gene: TRBV6-1; J gene: TRBJ2-1; clone size: few; CDR3 protein: CASSPGGGASYNEQFF; CDR3 DNA: TGTGCCAGCAGTCCAGGGGGGGGGGCGTCCTACAATGAGCAGTTCTTC
D gene: TRBD1; V gene: TRBV5-1; J gene: TRBJ1-2; clone size: NA; CDR3 protein: CASSRDSDYGYTF; CDR3 DNA: TGCGCCAGCAGCAGGGACAGCGACTATGGCTACACCTTC
D gene: NA; V gene: TRBV30; J gene: TRBJ2-7; clone size: many; CDR3 protein: CAWSAVRKSSYEQYF; CDR3 DNA: TGTGCCTGGAGTGCTGTAAGGAAGAGCTCCTACGAGCAGTACTTC
D gene: TRBD2; V gene: TRBV28; J gene: TRBJ2-7; clone size: many; CDR3 protein: CASSSGTSGRPEQYF; CDR3 DNA: TGTGCCAGCAGTTCCGGGACTAGCGGGAGACCCGAGCAGTACTTC
D gene: NA; V gene: TRBV5-1; J gene: TRBJ1-1; clone size: many; CDR3 protein: CASSLVGRTEAFF; CDR3 DNA: TGCGCCAGCAGCTTGGTGGGGAGGACTGAAGCTTTCTTT
D gene: NA; V gene: TRBV6-1; J gene: TRBJ2-7; clone size: many; CDR3 protein: CASSARTPSSYEQYF; CDR3 DNA: TGTGCCAGCAGTGCTCGGACTCCCAGCTCCTACGAGCAGTACTTC
D gene: TRBD1; V gene: TRBV5-1; J gene: TRBJ2-7; clone size: many; CDR3 protein: CASTRDGTGTYEQYF; CDR3 DNA: TGCGCCAGCACGAGGGACGGGACAGGGACCTACGAGCAGTACTTC
D gene: TRBD1; V gene: TRBV28; J gene: TRBJ2-7; clone size: NA; CDR3 protein: CASRIDRGLYEQYF; CDR3 DNA: TGTGCCAGCAGGATCGACAGGGGGCTTTACGAGCAGTACTTC
D gene: NA; V gene: TRBV2; J gene: TRBJ2-1; clone size: many; CDR3 protein: CASKAGRNNEQFF; CDR3 DNA: TGTGCCAGCAAGGCGGGCCGTAACAATGAGCAGTTCTTC
D gene: TRBD1; V gene: TRBV19; J gene: TRBJ1-1; clone size: few; CDR3 protein: CASRVHRTGSSGTEAFF; CDR3 DNA: TGTGCCAGTAGGGTCCACCGGACAGGTAGCTCGGGCACTGAAGCTTTCTTT
D gene: NA; V gene: TRBV12-3/TRBV12-4; J gene: TRBJ1-1; clone size: many; CDR3 protein: CASSFQVRTEAFF; CDR3 DNA: TGTGCCAGCAGTTTCCAGGTGCGCACTGAAGCTTTCTTT
D gene: NA; V gene: TRBV7-9; J gene: TRBJ2-5; clone size: NA; CDR3 protein: CASSLAGNLQETQYF; CDR3 DNA: TGTGCCAGCAGCTTAGCGGGAAACCTCCAAGAGACCCAGTACTTC
D gene: TRBD2; V gene: TRBV30; J gene: TRBJ2-1; clone size: many; CDR3 protein: CAWISGRSNEQFF; CDR3 DNA: TGTGCCTGGATTAGCGGGAGGTCCAATGAGCAGTTCTTC
D gene: TRBD1; V gene: TRBV9; J gene: TRBJ2-5; clone size: many; CDR3 protein: CASSGTGGPETQYF; CDR3 DNA: TGTGCCAGCAGCGGAACAGGGGGCCCAGAGACCCAGTACTTC
D gene: TRBD1; V gene: TRBV10-1; J gene: TRBJ2-2; clone size: NA; CDR3 protein: CASSRGQTGELFF; CDR3 DNA: TGCGCCAGCAGCAGGGGGCAAACCGGGGAGCTGTTTTTT
D gene: NA; V gene: TRBV30; J gene: TRBJ2-7; clone size: many; CDR3 protein: CAWTYKLAPWEQYF; CDR3 DNA: TGTGCCTGGACTTACAAGCTAGCCCCCTGGGAGCAGTACTTC
D gene: TRBD1; V gene: TRBV7-9; J gene: TRBJ1-6; clone size: NA; CDR3 protein: CASSPTGDNSPLHF; CDR3 DNA: TGTGCCAGCAGCCCGACAGGGGATAATTCACCCCTCCACTTT
D gene: NA; V gene: TRBV12-3/TRBV12-4; J gene: TRBJ2-5; clone size: many; CDR3 protein: CASSQQGETQYF; CDR3 DNA: TGTGCCAGCAGTCAGCAAGGGGAGACCCAGTACTTC
D gene: NA; V gene: TRBV5-6; J gene: TRBJ1-1; clone size: many; CDR3 protein: CASSLVLSEAFF; CDR3 DNA: TGTGCCAGCAGCCTGGTTCTTTCCGAAGCTTTCTTT
D gene: TRBD2; V gene: TRBV5-1; J gene: TRBJ2-5; clone size: NA; CDR3 protein: CASSQGSGTSGETQYF; CDR3 DNA: TGCGCCAGCAGCCAAGGATCCGGGACTAGCGGCGAGACCCAGTACTTC
D gene: NA; V gene: TRBV5-1; J gene: TRBJ2-7; clone size: many; CDR3 protein: CASSSLTATYEQYF; CDR3 DNA: TGCGCCAGCAGCTCCCTCACAGCGACCTACGAGCAGTACTTC
D gene: TRBD1; V gene: TRBV7-8; J gene: TRBJ1-5; clone size: many; CDR3 protein: CASSARQGGNQPQHF; CDR3 DNA: TGTGCCAGCAGCGCTAGACAGGGTGGCAATCAGCCCCAGCATTTT
D gene: NA; V gene: TRBV7-9; J gene: TRBJ1-6; clone size: NA; CDR3 protein: CASSLWWPNNSPLHF; CDR3 DNA: TGTGCCAGCAGCTTATGGTGGCCGAATAATTCACCCCTCCACTTT
D gene: TRBD2; V gene: TRBV7-8; J gene: TRBJ2-5; clone size: NA; CDR3 protein: CASSLAPGLAGLGETQYF; CDR3 DNA: TGTGCCAGCAGCTTGGCCCCGGGACTAGCGGGACTGGGAGAGACCCAGTACTTC
D gene: TRBD2; V gene: TRBV25-1; J gene: TRBJ2-3; clone size: NA; CDR3 protein: CASSAGLGLASTDTQYF; CDR3 DNA: TGTGCCAGCAGTGCCGGGTTAGGACTAGCGTCGACAGATACGCAGTATTTT
D gene: TRBD1; V gene: TRBV18; J gene: TRBJ1-2; clone size: many; CDR3 protein: CASSQYQTGDYGYTF; CDR3 DNA: TGTGCCAGCTCTCAATATCAGACAGGGGACTATGGCTACACCTTC
D gene: TRBD2; V gene: TRBV6-1; J gene: TRBJ2-7; clone size: many; CDR3 protein: CASFKAGNTYEQYF; CDR3 DNA: TGTGCCAGTTTCAAAGCGGGGAACACCTACGAGCAGTACTTC
D gene: TRBD2; V gene: TRBV6-5; J gene: TRBJ2-2; clone size: once; CDR3 protein: CASSYPGLAGNTGELFF; CDR3 DNA: TGTGCCAGCAGTTACCCAGGACTAGCGGGAAACACCGGGGAGCTGTTTTTT
D gene: TRBD2; V gene: TRBV3-1; J gene: TRBJ2-1; clone size: many; CDR3 protein: CASSHWTSGRLRNEQFF; CDR3 DNA: TGTGCCAGCAGCCACTGGACTAGCGGGAGGTTGAGGAATGAGCAGTTCTTC
D gene: TRBD2; V gene: TRBV2; J gene: TRBJ2-3; clone size: NA; CDR3 protein: CASSGRDYKDTQYF; CDR3 DNA: TGTGCCAGCAGTGGCCGGGACTATAAGGATACGCAGTATTTT
D gene: NA; V gene: TRBV11-2; J gene: TRBJ2-1; clone size: NA; CDR3 protein: CASSLVSKAYYNEQFF; CDR3 DNA: TGTGCCAGCAGCTTAGTTTCCAAGGCCTACTACAATGAGCAGTTCTTC
D gene: TRBD2; V gene: TRBV9; J gene: TRBJ2-1; clone size: NA; CDR3 protein: CASSPGSGGSYNEQFF; CDR3 DNA: TGTGCCAGCAGCCCGGGGAGCGGGGGCTCCTACAATGAGCAGTTCTTC
D gene: NA; V gene: TRBV12-3/TRBV12-4; J gene: TRBJ2-1; clone size: few; CDR3 protein: CASSSEQGRDEQFF; CDR3 DNA: TGTGCCAGCAGTTCGGAACAGGGTAGGGATGAGCAGTTCTTC
D gene: NA; V gene: TRBV3-1; J gene: TRBJ2-1; clone size: NA; CDR3 protein: CASRRTAGEQFF; CDR3 DNA: TGTGCCAGCAGACGGACAGCCGGAGAGCAGTTCTTC
D gene: NA; V gene: TRBV20-1; J gene: TRBJ2-6; clone size: few; CDR3 protein: CSARDSNTAGSGANVLTF; CDR3 DNA: TGCAGTGCTAGAGATTCGAACACAGCTGGCTCTGGGGCCAACGTCCTGACTTTC